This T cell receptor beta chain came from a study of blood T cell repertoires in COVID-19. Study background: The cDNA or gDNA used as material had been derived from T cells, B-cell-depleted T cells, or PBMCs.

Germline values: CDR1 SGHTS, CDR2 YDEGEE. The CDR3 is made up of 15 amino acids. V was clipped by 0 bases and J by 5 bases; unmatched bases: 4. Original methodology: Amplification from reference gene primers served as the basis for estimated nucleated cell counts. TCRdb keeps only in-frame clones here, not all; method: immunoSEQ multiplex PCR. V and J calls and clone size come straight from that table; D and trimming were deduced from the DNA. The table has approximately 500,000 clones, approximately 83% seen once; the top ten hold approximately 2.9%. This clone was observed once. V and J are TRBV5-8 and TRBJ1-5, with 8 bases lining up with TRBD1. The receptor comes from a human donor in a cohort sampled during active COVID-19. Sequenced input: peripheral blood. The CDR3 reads CASSLGTGRYQPQHF. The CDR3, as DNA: TGTGCCAGCAGCTTGGGGACAGGGAGGTATCAGCCCCAGCATTTT. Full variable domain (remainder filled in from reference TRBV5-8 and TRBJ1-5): EAGVTQSPTHLIKTRGQQATLRCSPISGHTSVYWYQQALGLGLQFLLWYDEGEERNRGNFPPRFSGRQFPNYSSELNVNALELEDSALYLCASSLGTGRYQPQHFGDGTRLSIL.